This T cell receptor (beta chain) was sequenced in a study of radiation and T cells in renal cell carcinoma. Described treatment: treatment-naive control, cytoreductive nephrectomy. The patient's renal cell carcinoma had clear cell pathology. Some clones are missing from TCRdb's copy, which holds only in-frame ones; the method was immunoSEQ multiplex PCR. This sample has some 5,600 clones, with around 65% found just once. Germline CDR1 is SGDLS and CDR2 is YYNGEE. V lost 0 bases to trimming and J lost 1 base, with 10 bases between them. This CDR3 comprises 15 residues. The source of this sequence is a human donor with renal cell carcinoma. Sequences were derived from tumor tissue, sampled from a patient whose treatment was nephrectomy without radiotherapy. V usage is TRBV9 and J usage is TRBJ1-1; D gene ambiguous. This CDR3 is CASSVDPRENTEAFF. In DNA, the CDR3 is TGTGCCAGCAGCGTAGATCCGCGGGAGAACACTGAAGCTTTCTTT. Filled out from reference TRBV9 and TRBJ1-1, the complete variable domain reads DSGVTQTPKHLITATGQRVTLRCSPRSGDLSVYWYQQSLDQGLQFLIQYYNGEERAKGNILERFSAQQFPDLHSELNLSSLELGDSALYFCASSVDPRENTEAFFGQGTRLTVV.